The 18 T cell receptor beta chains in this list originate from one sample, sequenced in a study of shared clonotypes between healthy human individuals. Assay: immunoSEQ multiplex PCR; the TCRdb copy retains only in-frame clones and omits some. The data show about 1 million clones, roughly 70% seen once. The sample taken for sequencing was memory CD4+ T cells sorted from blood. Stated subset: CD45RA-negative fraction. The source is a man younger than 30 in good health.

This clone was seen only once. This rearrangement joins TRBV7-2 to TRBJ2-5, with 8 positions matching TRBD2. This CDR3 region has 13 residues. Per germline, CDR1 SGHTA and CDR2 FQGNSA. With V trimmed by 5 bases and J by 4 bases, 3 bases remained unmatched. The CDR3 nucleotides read TGTGCCAGCAGCCGTAGCGGGACAGAGACCCAGTACTTC. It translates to CASSRSGTETQYF.

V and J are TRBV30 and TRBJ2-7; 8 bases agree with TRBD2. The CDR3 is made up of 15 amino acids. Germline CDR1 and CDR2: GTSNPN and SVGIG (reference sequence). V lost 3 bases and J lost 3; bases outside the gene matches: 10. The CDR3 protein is CAWRIPGTSGYEQYF. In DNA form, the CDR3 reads TGTGCCTGGAGGATACCGGGAACTAGCGGCTACGAGCAGTACTTC.

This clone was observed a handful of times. CDR3 protein: CAISGRGLEPQHF. DNA of the CDR3: TGTGCCATCAGCGGGAGGGGTCTCGAGCCCCAGCATTTT. V is TRBV10-3 and J is TRBJ1-5, with a possible D match to TRBD1 (5 bases). This CDR3 has 13 residues. Between the trimmed V and J ends, which lost 6 bases and 8 bases, there was a span of 14 bases. Per germline, CDR1 ENHRY and CDR2 SYGVKD.

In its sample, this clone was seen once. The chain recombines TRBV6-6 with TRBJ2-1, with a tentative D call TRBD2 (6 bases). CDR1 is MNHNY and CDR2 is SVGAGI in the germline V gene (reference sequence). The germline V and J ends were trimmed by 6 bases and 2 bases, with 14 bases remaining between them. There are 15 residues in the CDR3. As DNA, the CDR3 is TGTGCCAGCAGCCCCGGACTACACGCCTACAATGAGCAGTTCTTC. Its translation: CASSPGLHAYNEQFF.

The CDR3 spells CAIMGGSDTQYF. The CDR3, as DNA: TGTGCCATCATGGGTGGTTCAGATACGCAGTATTTT. This chain links TRBV2 with TRBJ2-3; D unresolved. Trimming removed 10 bases from V and 4 bases from J, with 12 bases in between. Per the germline V gene, CDR1 is SNHLY and CDR2 is FYNNEI. The CDR3 runs 12 residues.

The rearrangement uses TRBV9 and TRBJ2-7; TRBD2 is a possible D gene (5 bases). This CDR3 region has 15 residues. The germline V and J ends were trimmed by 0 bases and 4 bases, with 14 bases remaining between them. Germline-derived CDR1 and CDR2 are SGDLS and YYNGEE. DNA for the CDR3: TGTGCCAGCAGCGTAGACAGCAGCGGATATTACGAGCAGTACTTC. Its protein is CASSVDSSGYYEQYF.

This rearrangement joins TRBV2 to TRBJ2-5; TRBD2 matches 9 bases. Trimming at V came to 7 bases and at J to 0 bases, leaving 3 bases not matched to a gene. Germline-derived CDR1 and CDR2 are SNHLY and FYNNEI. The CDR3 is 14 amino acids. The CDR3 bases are TGTGCCAGCAAGACTAGCGGTAACCAAGAGACCCAGTACTTC. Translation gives CASKTSGNQETQYF.

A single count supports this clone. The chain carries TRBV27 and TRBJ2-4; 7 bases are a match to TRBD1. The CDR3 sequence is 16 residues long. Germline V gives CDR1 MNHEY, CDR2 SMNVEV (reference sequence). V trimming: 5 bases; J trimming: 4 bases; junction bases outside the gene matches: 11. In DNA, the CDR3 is TGTGCCAGCAGTCTGACAGGGCAGCCCGGAAAAAACATTCAGTACTTC. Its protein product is CASSLTGQPGKNIQYF.

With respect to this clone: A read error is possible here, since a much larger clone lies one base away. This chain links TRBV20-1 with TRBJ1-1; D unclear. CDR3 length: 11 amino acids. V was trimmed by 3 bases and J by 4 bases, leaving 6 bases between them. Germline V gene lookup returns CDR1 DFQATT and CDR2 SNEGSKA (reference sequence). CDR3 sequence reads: CSASPPTEAFF. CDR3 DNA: TGCAGTGCTAGTCCCCCCACTGAAGCTTTCTTT.

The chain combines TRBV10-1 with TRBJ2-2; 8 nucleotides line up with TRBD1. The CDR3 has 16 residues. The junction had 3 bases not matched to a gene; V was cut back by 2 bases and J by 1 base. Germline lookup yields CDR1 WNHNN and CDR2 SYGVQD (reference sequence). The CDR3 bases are TGCGCCAGCAGTGAGCCTGGGACAGGGAACACCGGGGAGCTGTTTTTT. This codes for CASSEPGTGNTGELFF.

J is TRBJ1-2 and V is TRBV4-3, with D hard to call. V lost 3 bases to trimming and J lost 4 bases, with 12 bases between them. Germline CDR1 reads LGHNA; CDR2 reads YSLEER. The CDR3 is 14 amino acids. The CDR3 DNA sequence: TGCGCCAGCAGCCAGCTGCAGACGGCCTATGGCTACACCTTC. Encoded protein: CASSQLQTAYGYTF.

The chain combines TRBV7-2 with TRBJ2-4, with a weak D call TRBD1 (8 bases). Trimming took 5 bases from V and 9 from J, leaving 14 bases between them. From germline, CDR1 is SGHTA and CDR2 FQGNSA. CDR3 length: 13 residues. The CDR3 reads CASSPQGGGIQYF. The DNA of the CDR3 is TGTGCCAGCAGCCCACAGGGGGGGGGCATTCAGTACTTC.

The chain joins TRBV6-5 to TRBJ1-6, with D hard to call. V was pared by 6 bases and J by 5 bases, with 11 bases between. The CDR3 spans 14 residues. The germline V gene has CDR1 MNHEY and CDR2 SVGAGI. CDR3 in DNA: TGTGCCAGCAGCCCGACTCAGAATAATTCACCCCTCCACTTT. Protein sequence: CASSPTQNNSPLHF.

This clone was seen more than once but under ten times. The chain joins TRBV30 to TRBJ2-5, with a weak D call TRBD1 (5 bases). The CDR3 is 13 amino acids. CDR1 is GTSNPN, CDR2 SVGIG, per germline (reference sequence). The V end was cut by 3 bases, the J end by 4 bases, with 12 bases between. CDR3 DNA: TGTGCCTGGAGCTCTCCAAGGGGAGAGACCCAGTACTTC. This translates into CAWSSPRGETQYF.

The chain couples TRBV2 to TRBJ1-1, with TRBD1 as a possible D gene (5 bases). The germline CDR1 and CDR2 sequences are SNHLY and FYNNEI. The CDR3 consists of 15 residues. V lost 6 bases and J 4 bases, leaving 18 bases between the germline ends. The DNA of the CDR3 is TGTGCCAGCAGCGAAATCAGGGTGGGAGGCACTGAAGCTTTCTTT. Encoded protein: CASSEIRVGGTEAFF.

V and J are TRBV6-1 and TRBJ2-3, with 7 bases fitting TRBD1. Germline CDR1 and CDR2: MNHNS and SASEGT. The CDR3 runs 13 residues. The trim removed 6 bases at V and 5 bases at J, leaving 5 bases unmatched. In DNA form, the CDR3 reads TGTGCCAGCAGGGGACAGAATGGAGATACGCAGTATTTT. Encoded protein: CASRGQNGDTQYF.

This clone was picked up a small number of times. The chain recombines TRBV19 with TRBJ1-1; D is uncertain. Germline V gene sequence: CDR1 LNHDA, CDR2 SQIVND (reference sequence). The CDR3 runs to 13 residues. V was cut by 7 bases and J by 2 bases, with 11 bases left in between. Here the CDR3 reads CASTWQPNTEAFF. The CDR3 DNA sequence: TGTGCCAGTACTTGGCAGCCCAACACTGAAGCTTTCTTT.

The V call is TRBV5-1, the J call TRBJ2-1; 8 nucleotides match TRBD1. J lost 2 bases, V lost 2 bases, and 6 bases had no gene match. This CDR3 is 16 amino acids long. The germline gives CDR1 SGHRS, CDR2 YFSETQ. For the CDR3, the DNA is TGCGCCAGCAGCTTCGGACAGGGCTTCACCTACAATGAGCAGTTCTTC. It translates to CASSFGQGFTYNEQFF.